A single TCR beta chain is shown here with its context. What antigen it recognizes has not been identified. Per-base quality was not reported, and no clone a single base away is much larger than it. This sample was included in a study of T cell responses to AZD1222 COVID-19 vaccine (dated by TCRdb to the early 2020s). Context from the whole study: AZD1222 recipients given second doses at about 4 weeks or at about 12 weeks were pooled, since spike-specific TCR depth and breadth were not found to differ between the two schedules. TCR sequencing was performed for roughly 250 trial participants, of whom about 200 were given two doses of AZD1222 and 26 were given two doses of MenACWY control vaccine. Trial participants were enrolled by age into 18-55, 56-69 and 70-plus year subgroups, with approximately 150, 30 and 60 TCR-sequenced participants respectively. Points the paper makes about the study in general: In the small 56-69-year group, the increase in depth fell short of significance, most likely because of low power. Conclusions about previously exposed vaccinees are limited because only five or six AZD1222 recipients were SARS-CoV-2 seropositive at baseline. After two AZD1222 doses, both the breadth and the depth of spike-specific TCRs were significantly higher than at day 0 and than in MenACWY recipients. Participants were mostly white British, with more females than males. The authors suggested clonal diversity may have been underestimated. Epitopes outside the regions mutated in the B.1.351 and B.1.1.7 variants were reportedly recognized by nearly half of the unique spike-specific TCRs. Because no day 14 peak-response samples were available, repertoires were characterized only after the peak T cell response. Vaccine-associated CD4 TCRs spanned the whole spike protein, with dominant responses in regions 160-218 and 743-854.

The CDR3 regions of human TCRbeta chains were analyzed by immunosequencing. Per the authors' processing: TCRs in the repertoires were compared against a reference library of SARS-CoV-2-specific TCRs that had been generated with the MIRA antigen-specificity platform. Breadth was defined as the fraction of unique TCRs that were SARS-CoV-2-associated. Depth was defined as the fraction of total T cells that were SARS-CoV-2-associated. Using the MIRA data, each spike-specific TCR was mapped to the spike region that the TCR reacts to and placed in a CD4 or CD8 class. Log10-transformed breadth and depth values were compared by one-way ANOVA with Sidak's multiple comparisons tests. Entries here come from immuneACCESS through TCRdb and include only in-frame sequences with V and J called. Some clones fail to appear in such tables; in the studies checked, an unresolved V gene covers under half of the shortfall, and the cause of the remainder is unknown. Clone size and V and J calls were adopted from that table, with D and trimming inferred from the DNA. The sample table lists fewer than 150,000 clones, about nine tenths of them with a count of one. The ten largest make up 0.95% to 1.5% of the sample.

The CDR3, from cysteine to phenylalanine, totals 13 residues. Just CDR3 DNA is preserved here, 39 bases in frame from base 1. Deletion took 5 bases off V and 13 bases off J, with a span of 17 bases between the germline ends. This specimen's time point label, per the study, means: baseline before first vaccination. Vaccinee samples came from UK trials COV001 and COV002, including a single-blind randomized controlled phase 2/3 trial of AZD1222 (ChAdOx1 nCoV-19) in healthy adults. For TCRbeta chain sequencing, PBMC samples were collected from trial participants at day 0 and at day 28 after the second dose.

This sequence originates from an adult in good health. The input for sequencing was peripheral blood, taken on day 0 of AZD1222 vaccination. Recombination connected TRBV23-1 to TRBJ1-4, and perhaps TRBD1 as D gene, on 5 matching bases. TRBV23-1 is marked as an open reading frame, function uncertain. The CDR3 sequence is CASSAPGLGLLFF. The nucleotides are TGCGCCAGCAGTGCCCCGGGGCTGGGGCTACTGTTTTTT.